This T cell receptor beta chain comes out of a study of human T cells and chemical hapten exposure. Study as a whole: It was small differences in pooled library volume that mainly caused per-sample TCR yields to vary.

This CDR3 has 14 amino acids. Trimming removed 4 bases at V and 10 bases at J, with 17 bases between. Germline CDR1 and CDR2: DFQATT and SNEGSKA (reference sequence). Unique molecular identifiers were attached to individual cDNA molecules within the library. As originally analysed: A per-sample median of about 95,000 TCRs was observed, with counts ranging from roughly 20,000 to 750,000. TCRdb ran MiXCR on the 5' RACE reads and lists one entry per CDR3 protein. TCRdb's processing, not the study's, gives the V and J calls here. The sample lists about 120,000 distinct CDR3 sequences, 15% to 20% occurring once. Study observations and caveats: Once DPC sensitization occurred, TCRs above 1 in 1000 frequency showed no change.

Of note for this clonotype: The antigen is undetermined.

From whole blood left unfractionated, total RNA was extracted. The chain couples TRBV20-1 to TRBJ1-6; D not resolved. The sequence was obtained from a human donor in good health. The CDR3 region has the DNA TGCAGTGCTATTGGTCCGGTGGACTCCTCACCCCTCCACTTT. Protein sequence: CSAIGPVDSSPLHF.